The next 31 T cell receptor beta chains were all read from a single sample in a study of T cells after yellow fever vaccination. TCRdb recomputed calls from the 5' RACE reads with MiXCR, one row per CDR3 protein. The table records 250,000 or so distinct CDR3 sequences, roughly 3.7% of them present only once. This specimen consisted of PBMCs, obtained 15 days after the yellow fever booster vaccination. All receptors derive from a man in his late teens or twenties who received the YFV17D yellow fever vaccine.

This clonotype came up many times. The V call is TRBV4-3, the J call TRBJ2-7; the match to TRBD1 covers 7 bases. CDR1 LGHNA and CDR2 YSLEER come from the germline V gene. V lost 4 bases to trimming and J lost 5 bases; unmatched junction nucleotides: 11. The CDR3 is 15 residues long. The CDR3 sequence: CASSPRQGSGHEQYF. CDR3 DNA sequence: TGCGCCAGCAGCCCCCGACAGGGTAGTGGCCACGAGCAGTACTTC.

The gene calls are TRBV6-4 and TRBJ2-1, with 9 bases fitting TRBD2. Germline assignment: CDR1 MRHNA and CDR2 SNTAGT. The CDR3 is made up of 15 amino acids. The V gene end was trimmed by 4 bases and the J gene end by 9 bases; junction bases not matched to a gene: 10. The DNA of the CDR3 is TGTGCCAGCAGTGGGGCGGGAGGGTCCAACGGTGAGCAGTTCTTC. This sequence encodes CASSGAGGSNGEQFF.

The chain couples TRBV12-3 or TRBV12-4 to TRBJ2-1, with 8 bases matching TRBD2. The CDR3 length is 15 residues. Trimming cost V 2 bases and J 7 bases; bases outside gene matches: 7. The CDR3 nucleotides are TGTGCCAGCAGTTTACGGGGGGGCCCATCGAATGAGCAGTTCTTC. Amino acids: CASSLRGGPSNEQFF.

The sample holds many counts of this clonotype. The chain is built from TRBV7-9 and TRBJ1-1, with D unresolved. There are 18 residues in the CDR3. Germline values: CDR1 SEHNR, CDR2 FQNEAQ (reference sequence). Trimming cost V 5 bases and J 0 bases, with 22 bases left between them. CDR3 bases: TGTGCCAGCAGCCGCCCCGGCGTTCCCCCCGAGTTGAACACTGAAGCTTTCTTT. This encodes CASSRPGVPPELNTEAFF.

This clonotype was seen a handful of times. V is TRBV7-2 and J is TRBJ2-5, with a possible D match to TRBD2 (5 bases). This CDR3 comprises 16 residues. The germline CDR1 and CDR2 sequences are SGHTA and FQGNSA. Trimming shortened V by 7 bases and J by 4 bases, and 22 bases separated the two germline ends. The CDR3 DNA follows: TGTGCCAGCACCACCAGAGGTCCGGGGTTGGCAGAGACCCAGTACTTC. It specifies CASTTRGPGLAETQYF.

Many counts were recorded for this clonotype. This chain uses TRBV7-3 with TRBJ2-1; 7 nucleotides match TRBD1. V dropped 5 bases and J dropped 0; count of bases not matched to a gene: 4. This CDR3 has 15 amino acids. Germline V lookup: CDR1 SGHTA, CDR2 FQGTGA. CDR3 loop: CASSQTGSSYNEQFF. CDR3 DNA: TGTGCCAGCAGCCAGACAGGGAGCTCCTACAATGAGCAGTTCTTC. The variable domain in full, with the rest retrieved from reference TRBV7-3 and TRBJ2-1, is GAGVSQTPSNKVTEKGKYVELRCDPISGHTALYWYRQSLGQGPEFLIYFQGTGAADDSGLPNDRFFAVRPEGSVSTLKIQRTERGDSAVYLCASSQTGSSYNEQFFGPGTRLTVL.

This clonotype has a count of ten or more. This chain connects TRBV6-5 to TRBJ1-6; no reliable D call. The CDR3 runs 17 residues. Trimming cost V 2 bases and J 0 bases, with 11 bases left between them. CDR1 and CDR2 from the germline V gene are MNHEY and SVGAGI. The CDR3 DNA reads as TGTGCCAGCAGTTACGTCGCGGAGAGCTCCTATAATTCACCCCTCCACTTT. Protein product: CASSYVAESSYNSPLHF.

This clonotype was recorded many times. V is TRBV7-2 and J is TRBJ2-5, with 7 nucleotides matching TRBD1. V lost 5 bases and J lost 10; bases outside the gene matches: 4. The CDR3 is 11 amino acids. Germline assignment: CDR1 SGHTA and CDR2 FQGNSA. For the CDR3, the DNA is TGTGCCAGCAGCCCAGGGGGAATCCAGTACTTC. Its translation: CASSPGGIQYF.

This clonotype was seen at least ten times. The chain recombines TRBV20-1 with TRBJ1-3; D may be TRBD1 (6 bases). This CDR3 has 15 amino acids. Trimming took off 0 bases at V and 5 bases at J, with 14 bases between the two ends. Germline V gives CDR1 DFQATT, CDR2 SNEGSKA (reference sequence). The CDR3 region is CSARERTARRNTIYF. CDR3 DNA sequence: TGCAGTGCTAGAGAGAGGACAGCTCGTAGAAACACCATATATTTT.

The chain carries TRBV2 and TRBJ2-3; D is possibly TRBD2 (5 bases). Germline CDR1 SNHLY, CDR2 FYNNEI. Trimming cost V 2 bases and J 7 bases, with 16 bases left between them. There are 15 residues in the CDR3. As DNA, the CDR3 is TGTGCCAGCAGTGAAAAACTAGTCGGGGTGAATACGCAGTATTTT. As protein: CASSEKLVGVNTQYF.

This clonotype was observed at least ten times. The CDR3 here is CASSPRQTDTQYF. In DNA, the CDR3 is TGTGCCAGCAGCCCCCGACAGACAGATACGCAGTATTTT. The chain uses TRBV7-8 and TRBJ2-3; D might be TRBD1 (5 bases). The CDR3 extends over 13 amino acids. Germline CDR1 reads SGHVS; CDR2 reads FQNEAQ. The V end was cut by 5 bases, the J end by 3 bases, with 9 bases between. The complete variable domain, with remaining parts taken from reference TRBV7-8 and TRBJ2-3, reads GAGVSQSPRYKVAKRGQDVALRCDPISGHVSLFWYQQALGQGPEFLTYFQNEAQLDKSGLPSDRFFAERPEGSVSTLKIQRTQQEDSAVYLCASSPRQTDTQYFGPGTRLTVL.

This clonotype was seen many times. The CDR3 spells CSVENRGNTDTQYF. The CDR3 bases are TGCAGCGTTGAAAACAGGGGGAACACAGATACGCAGTATTTT. The V gene is TRBV29-1, the J gene TRBJ2-3; 8 bases are a match to TRBD1. This CDR3 is 14 amino acids long. CDR1 and CDR2 (germline): SQVTM, ANQGSEA. V lost 2 bases, J lost 2 bases, and 3 bases stayed unmatched.

This clonotype was observed at least ten times. This chain joins TRBV5-4 and TRBJ2-3; unclear D gene. The CDR3 runs to 15 residues. From germline, CDR1 is SGHNT and CDR2 YYREEE (reference sequence). V dropped 0 bases and J dropped 0 bases, with 8 bases sitting between them. The CDR3 DNA is TGTGCCAGCAGCTTGGCCAGCGCTAGCACAGATACGCAGTATTTT. It codes for CASSLASASTDTQYF. The full variable domain, its missing parts supplied by reference TRBV5-4 and TRBJ2-3, is ETGVTQSPTHLIKTRGQQVTLRCSSQSGHNTVSWYQQALGQGPQFIFQYYREEENGRGNFPPRFSGLQFPNYSSELNVNALELDDSALYLCASSLASASTDTQYFGPGTRLTVL.

Ten or more counts support this clonotype. The chain employs TRBV4-3 and TRBJ1-4, with D maybe TRBD1 (6 bases). The germline CDR1 and CDR2 sequences are LGHNA and YSLEER. The CDR3 has 16 residues. V gave up 4 bases and J gave up 4 bases, with 16 bases separating them. CDR3 protein: CASSRKGGAVNEKLFF. Written as DNA, the CDR3 is TGCGCCAGCAGCCGGAAGGGGGGCGCGGTTAATGAAAAACTGTTTTTT.

Ten or more counts support this clonotype. The chain recombines TRBV5-5 with TRBJ2-5; TRBD1 matches at 7 bases. With 3 bases clipped from V and 5 bases from J, the junction kept 10 bases outside the gene matches. From germline, CDR1 is SGHKS and CDR2 YYEKEE (reference sequence). The CDR3 runs to 15 residues. The CDR3 nucleotides are TGTGCCAGCAGCTCCGTCCAGACAGGGCCGGAGACCCAGTACTTC. The encoded protein is CASSSVQTGPETQYF.

This clonotype has a count of ten or more. The gene calls are TRBV5-1 and TRBJ2-2; unclear D gene. V lost 0 bases, J lost 6 bases, and 9 bases lay in between. Germline lookup yields CDR1 SGHRS and CDR2 YFSETQ. The CDR3 has 14 amino acids. This CDR3 reads CASSLGMGPGELFF. The CDR3 nucleotides read TGCGCCAGCAGCTTGGGGATGGGTCCCGGGGAGCTGTTTTTT.

This clonotype was seen many times. V usage is TRBV28 and J usage is TRBJ2-4, with D possibly being TRBD1 or TRBD2 (6 bases each). V lost 2 bases and J 2 bases, leaving 13 bases between the germline ends. This CDR3 has 16 amino acids. From germline, CDR1 is MDHEN and CDR2 SYDVKM. The CDR3 reads CASSLPGAWSKNIQYF. For the CDR3, the DNA is TGTGCCAGCAGTTTACCGGGGGCTTGGTCCAAAAACATTCAGTACTTC.

This clonotype was detected ten times or more. The chain combines TRBV7-2 with TRBJ2-3, with 7 bases fitting TRBD1. The CDR3 totals 15 residues. Germline V gene lookup returns CDR1 SGHTA and CDR2 FQGNSA. With V trimmed by 0 bases and J by 0 bases, 0 bases remained unmatched. Written as DNA, the CDR3 is TGTGCCAGCAGCTTAGCGACAGGGAGCACAGATACGCAGTATTTT. Residues: CASSLATGSTDTQYF.

This clonotype has ten or more counts. The chain links TRBV28 to TRBJ2-5; D unclear. The V gene's germline CDR1 is MDHEN and CDR2 SYDVKM. CDR3 length equals 13 residues. The germline V and J ends were trimmed by 2 bases and 0 bases, with 4 bases remaining between them. CDR3 coding DNA: TGTGCCAGCAGTTTACCCAACCAAGAGACCCAGTACTTC. Encoded protein: CASSLPNQETQYF.

This clonotype was counted ten times or more. This chain uses TRBV5-1 with TRBJ2-7; D perhaps matches TRBD1 (5 bases). The CDR3 spans 14 residues. V lost 7 bases, J lost 0 bases, and 14 bases lay in between. Germline V CDR1 and CDR2: SGHRS, YFSETQ. The CDR3 region is CASRRQMSSYEQYF. In DNA form, the CDR3 reads TGCGCCAGCCGGAGACAGATGAGCTCCTACGAGCAGTACTTC.

This clonotype showed up many times. J is TRBJ2-3 and V is TRBV4-3; the D call may be TRBD1 or TRBD2 (5 bases each). This CDR3 is built from 15 residues. Germline V CDR1 and CDR2: LGHNA, YSLEER. V lost 1 base and J lost 1, with 9 bases in between. CDR3 sequence: CASSQGGSRTDTQYF. As DNA, the CDR3 is TGCGCCAGCAGCCAAGGGGGGTCGCGCACAGATACGCAGTATTTT.

This clonotype was detected many times. The chain employs TRBV5-1 and TRBJ1-1; 8 bases agree with TRBD1. Looked up from germline, CDR1 is SGHRS and CDR2 is YFSETQ. The CDR3 totals 16 residues. After removal of 1 base from V and 0 bases from J, the junction contained 5 bases not matched to a gene. The CDR3 coding sequence is TGCGCCAGCAGCTTGTCGACAGGGGCCATGAACACTGAAGCTTTCTTT. Translated, it gives CASSLSTGAMNTEAFF.

This clonotype was detected many times. The J gene is TRBJ2-3, the V gene TRBV20-1; D perhaps matches TRBD1 (5 bases). CDR1 is DFQATT and CDR2 is SNEGSKA in the germline V gene (reference sequence). The CDR3 loop spans 14 amino acids. Trimming stripped 0 bases from V and 4 bases from J, with 11 bases between. The CDR3 DNA reads TGCAGTGCTAGAGATTGGGGCCGGTCAGATACGCAGTATTTT. As protein: CSARDWGRSDTQYF.

The rearrangement joins TRBV15 to TRBJ1-3, with D tentatively TRBD1 (6 bases). The ends were cut back, 3 bases at V and 2 bases at J, with 14 bases in the middle. The germline V gene encodes CDR1 LNHNV and CDR2 YYDKDF (reference sequence). The CDR3 length is 16 residues. CDR3 loop: CATSRGAAFPGNTIYF. Written as DNA, the CDR3 is TGTGCCACCAGCAGGGGGGCCGCTTTTCCTGGAAACACCATATATTTT. Together with reference TRBV15 and TRBJ1-3, the CDR3 gives the full variable domain: DAMVIQNPRYQVTQFGKPVTLSCSQTLNHNVMYWYQQKSSQAPKLLFHYYDKDFNNEADTPDNFQSRRPNTSFCFLDIRSPGLGDTAMYLCATSRGAAFPGNTIYFGEGSWLTVV.

This clonotype was recorded at least ten times. The chain has TRBV27 and TRBJ2-1, with D perhaps matching TRBD2 (6 bases). V was clipped by 0 bases and J by 8 bases, with 11 bases between them. The CDR3 covers 14 residues. Germline CDR1 reads MNHEY; CDR2 reads SMNVEV (reference sequence). The CDR3 here is CASSLSSASDEQFF. The CDR3, as DNA: TGTGCCAGCAGTTTATCTTCCGCTAGCGATGAGCAGTTCTTC.

This clonotype came up many times. V and J are TRBV29-1 and TRBJ2-5; possibly TRBD2 for D (6 bases). V dropped 4 bases and J dropped 3 bases, with 9 bases sitting between them. The germline gives CDR1 SQVTM, CDR2 ANQGSEA. The CDR3 has 12 amino acids. This CDR3 reads CSVVPGEETQYF. CDR3 bases: TGCAGCGTTGTCCCGGGGGAAGAGACCCAGTACTTC.

This clonotype was detected ten times or more. The chain couples TRBV24-1 to TRBJ1-5; D is uncertain. V was clipped by 9 bases and J by 0 bases, with 11 bases between them. CDR1 and CDR2 (germline): KGHDR, SFDVKD. The length of the CDR3 is 14 residues. The CDR3 nucleotides read TGTGCCACCGGAGAGTGGTATAGCAATCAGCCCCAGCATTTT. This sequence encodes CATGEWYSNQPQHF.

This clonotype was recorded at least ten times. The chain joins TRBV6-6 to TRBJ1-1; D is perhaps TRBD1 (6 bases). The CDR3 is made up of 14 amino acids. Germline CDR1 is MNHNY and CDR2 is SVGAGI (reference sequence). Between the trimmed V and J ends, which lost 2 bases and 5 bases, there was a span of 12 bases. The CDR3 DNA reads as TGTGCCAGCAGTTACGGGGGGCGAGGGACTGAAGCTTTCTTT. Protein product: CASSYGGRGTEAFF.

Many counts were recorded for this clonotype. This rearrangement joins TRBV15 to TRBJ2-5; D is ambiguous. Germline-derived CDR1 and CDR2 are LNHNV and YYDKDF (reference sequence). The CDR3 runs 15 residues. Trimming removed 0 bases from V and 7 bases from J, with 15 bases in between. CDR3 loop: CATSRDASPSGTQYF. As DNA, the CDR3 is TGTGCCACCAGCAGAGATGCCAGTCCCTCAGGGACCCAGTACTTC.

The sample holds many counts of this clonotype. CDR3 in amino acids: CASSLTGGGGADEQFF. CDR3 DNA sequence: TGTGCCAGCAGTCTCACGGGTGGCGGGGGGGCCGATGAGCAGTTCTTC. The chain is built from TRBV12-3 or TRBV12-4 and TRBJ2-1; 9 bases are a match to TRBD2. Germline trimming cut 5 bases from V and 8 bases from J; bases unmatched to any gene: 13. The CDR3 is 16 residues long.

This clonotype was seen many times. This chain joins TRBV29-1 and TRBJ1-3; D is uncertain. The germline V gene has CDR1 SQVTM and CDR2 ANQGSEA. V gave up 3 bases and J gave up 0 bases, with 9 bases separating them. The length of the CDR3 is 14 residues. The CDR3: CSVDDGYSGNTIYF. CDR3 nucleotide sequence: TGCAGCGTTGACGACGGATACTCTGGAAACACCATATATTTT.